Given below is one T cell receptor beta chain in context. This specimen comes from a study of shared clonotypes between healthy human individuals. Some clones are missing from TCRdb's copy, which holds only in-frame ones; the method was immunoSEQ multiplex PCR. The table records some 2.4 million clones, approximately 94% of them present only once. The source is a man between 18 and 29 years old in good health. Some clones in this sample may be carry-over from other donors' samples. Specimen: naive CD4+ T cells from PBMCs. The subset was: CD45RA+ positively selected.

The CDR3 nucleotides read TGTGCCAGCTCACCGGGGACGAAAGTAGATACGCAGTATTTT. It translates to CASSPGTKVDTQYF. The gene calls are TRBV18 and TRBJ2-3, with D perhaps assigned TRBD1 or TRBD2 (5 bases each). V was trimmed by 3 bases and J by 5 bases, leaving 12 bases between them. Germline V gene sequence: CDR1 KGHSH, CDR2 LQKENI. The CDR3 has 14 residues.